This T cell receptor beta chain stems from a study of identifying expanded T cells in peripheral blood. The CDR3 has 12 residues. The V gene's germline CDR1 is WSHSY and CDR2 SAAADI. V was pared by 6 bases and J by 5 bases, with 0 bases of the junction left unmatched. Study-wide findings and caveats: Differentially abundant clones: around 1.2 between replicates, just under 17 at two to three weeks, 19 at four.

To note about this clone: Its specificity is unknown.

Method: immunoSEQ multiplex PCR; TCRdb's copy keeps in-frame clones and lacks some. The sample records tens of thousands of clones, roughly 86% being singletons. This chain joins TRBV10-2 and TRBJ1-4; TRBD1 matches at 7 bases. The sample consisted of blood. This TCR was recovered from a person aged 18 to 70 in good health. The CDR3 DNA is TGCGCCAGCAGGACAGGGAATGAAAAACTGTTTTTT. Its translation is CASRTGNEKLFF.